Following are 21 T cell receptor beta chains from one sample sequenced in a study of cytomegalovirus exposure and HLA in healthy donors listed by TCRdb under 2017. The protocol used for the library was the immunoSEQ multiplex PCR assay. For the multiplex PCR, a mixture combining 60 forward primers for TCR Vbeta segments and 13 reverse primers for TCR Jbeta segments was used. The immuneACCESS repertoire file appears here via TCRdb, limited to in-frame rearrangements. These files lack a portion of the clones; in checked studies, under half of the deficit traces to unresolved V genes, and the cause of the others is not known. The table for this sample lists under 70,000 clones; over 75% of them were counted only once. The ten largest clonotypes hold about 5% of the sample. Material: PBMCs. The receptors were sampled from a male donor in good health and CMV-seropositive.

This chain joins TRBV10-3 and TRBJ2-5; D is perhaps TRBD1 (5 bases). CDR1 and CDR2 (germline): ENHRY, SYGVKD. V dropped 10 bases and J dropped 1 base, with 22 bases sitting between them. The length of the CDR3 is 16 residues. CDR3 sequence reads: CATRAMVQDTQETQYF. In DNA form, the CDR3 reads TGTGCCACCAGGGCGATGGTACAGGATACCCAAGAGACCCAGTACTTC.

The chain uses TRBV19 and TRBJ2-7; D is uncertain. V was cut by 2 bases and J by 0 bases, with 11 bases left in between. CDR3 length: 15 residues. CDR1 and CDR2 (germline): LNHDA, SQIVND (reference sequence). The CDR3 DNA reads as TGTGCCAGTAGTATATACGTGAGGAGCTCCTACGAGCAGTACTTC. Encoded protein: CASSIYVRSSYEQYF.

The rearrangement joins TRBV19 to TRBJ2-1, with no clear D. Germline V CDR1 and CDR2: LNHDA, SQIVND (reference sequence). Trimming stripped 5 bases from V and 8 bases from J, with 16 bases between. The CDR3 spans 14 residues. CDR3 nucleotide sequence: TGTGCCAGTAGTGCCGGCGGATATAAGGATGAGCAGTTCTTC. Its protein is CASSAGGYKDEQFF. Looking up the rest from reference TRBV19 and TRBJ2-1 gives the full variable domain: DGGITQSPKYLFRKEGQNVTLSCEQNLNHDAMYWYRQDPGQGLRLIYYSQIVNDFQKGDIAEGYSVSREKKESFPLTVTSAQKNPTAFYLCASSAGGYKDEQFFGPGTRLTVL.

V usage is TRBV4-3 and J usage is TRBJ1-4; 8 nucleotides match TRBD1. The germline V gene encodes CDR1 LGHNA and CDR2 YSLEER. The V gene end was trimmed by 8 bases and the J gene end by 5 bases; junction bases not matched to a gene: 7. The CDR3 contains 14 residues. DNA for the CDR3: TGCGCCAGCTGTGCCGACAGGGGAAATGAAAAACTGTTTTTT. Translation: CASCADRGNEKLFF.

CDR3 sequence (DNA): TGCGCCAGCAGCTTGGAGGGGGCCGGGGAGCTGTTTTTT. This encodes CASSLEGAGELFF. The rearrangement links TRBV5-1 to TRBJ2-2; D possibly corresponds to TRBD1 (6 bases). V lost 0 bases and J lost 6, with 6 bases in between. Germline V gene data show CDR1 as SGHRS and CDR2 as YFSETQ. CDR3 size: 13 residues.

The sample holds a few counts of this clone. This chain uses TRBV6-6 with TRBJ1-5; TRBD1 matches 7 bases. There are 16 residues in the CDR3. With 2 bases clipped from V and 7 bases from J, the junction kept 11 bases outside the gene matches. CDR1 and CDR2 from the germline V gene are MNHNY and SVGAGI (reference sequence). CDR3 coding DNA: TGTGCCAGCAGTTACCCAGATGACAGGGCTGGCCAGCCCCAGCATTTT. This codes for CASSYPDDRAGQPQHF.

The chain links TRBV13 to TRBJ2-2, with D possibly matching TRBD2 (6 bases). V was trimmed by 0 bases and J by 0 bases, leaving 11 bases between them. The CDR3 sequence is 17 residues long. Looked up from germline, CDR1 is PRHDT and CDR2 is FYEKMQ (reference sequence). CDR3 sequence (DNA): TGTGCCAGCAGCTTAGGTGCCGGGAGTTCGAACACCGGGGAGCTGTTTTTT. As protein: CASSLGAGSSNTGELFF.

The rearrangement uses TRBV4-1 and TRBJ1-4; unclear D gene. The CDR3 is made up of 15 amino acids. V was pared by 0 bases and J by 4 bases, with 9 bases between. Per the germline V gene, CDR1 is MGHRA and CDR2 is YSYEKL. CDR3: CASSQEWQNNEKLFF. CDR3 DNA: TGCGCCAGCAGCCAAGAGTGGCAGAATAATGAAAAACTGTTTTTT.

The chain is built from TRBV19 and TRBJ2-1, with 14 positions matching TRBD2. CDR3 size: 13 residues. Germline CDR1 and CDR2: LNHDA and SQIVND (reference sequence). Trimming took 6 bases from V and 10 from J; bases not matched to a gene: 2. This chain's CDR3 is CASRGLAGAEQFF. The CDR3 DNA is TGTGCCAGTAGGGGACTAGCGGGGGCGGAGCAGTTCTTC.

The V call is TRBV7-2, the J call TRBJ2-7; tentatively, D is TRBD1 (5 bases). V lost 5 bases, J lost 0 bases, and 11 bases lay in between. Germline values: CDR1 SGHTA, CDR2 FQGNSA. The CDR3 loop spans 14 amino acids. CDR3 DNA sequence: TGTGCCAGCAGCCCGGACACGTTCTCCTACGAGCAGTACTTC. Translation gives CASSPDTFSYEQYF.

The chain uses TRBV14 and TRBJ2-7, with D tentatively TRBD1 (6 bases). There are 13 residues in the CDR3. Germline V gives CDR1 SGHDN, CDR2 FVKESK. V lost 4 bases to trimming and J lost 3 bases, with 10 bases between them. This chain's CDR3 is CASSRWTDYEQYF. The CDR3 DNA reads TGTGCCAGCAGCCGATGGACAGACTACGAGCAGTACTTC.

A note on this clone: The junction departs from the called germline gene at one end, perhaps through a read error. The chain recombines TRBV7-7 with TRBJ2-3; 11 positions match TRBD2. Germline V gene data show CDR1 as SSHAT and CDR2 as FNYEAQ (reference sequence). The CDR3 is 15 amino acids. CDR3 loop: CASSLAGGPPDTQYF. In DNA form, the CDR3 reads TGTGCTAGCAGCTTAGCGGGGGGGCCCCCAGATACGCAGTATTTT.

The genes are TRBV7-6 and TRBJ1-2; D gene ambiguous. V dropped 2 bases and J dropped 2 bases, with 6 bases sitting between them. This CDR3 region has 13 residues. The germline gives CDR1 SGHVS, CDR2 FNYEAQ. The CDR3 nucleotides read TGTGCCAGCAGCTTAACAGAGAACTATGGCTACACCTTC. Protein: CASSLTENYGYTF.

J is TRBJ2-5 and V is TRBV7-9; D possibly corresponds to TRBD2 (7 bases). Trimming stripped 5 bases from V and 4 bases from J, with 23 bases between. Per the germline V gene, CDR1 is SEHNR and CDR2 is FQNEAQ (reference sequence). This CDR3 comprises 17 residues. The DNA of the CDR3 is TGTGCCAGCAGCCCTGGGGCCTGGGGGGGCGAACGAGAGACCCAGTACTTC. Translated, it gives CASSPGAWGGERETQYF.

The V gene is TRBV5-1, the J gene TRBJ2-7, with TRBD1 matching 7 bases. Germline V gene sequence: CDR1 SGHRS, CDR2 YFSETQ. This CDR3 comprises 13 residues. J gave up 5 bases and V 3 bases, and 5 bases lay outside the gene matches. CDR3 nucleotide sequence: TGCGCCAGCAGCTGGCGACAGGGCCACGAGCAGTACTTC. Amino acids: CASSWRQGHEQYF.

The rearrangement uses TRBV5-1 and TRBJ2-7; D might be TRBD1 (6 bases). The CDR3 has 14 residues. Per the germline V gene, CDR1 is SGHRS and CDR2 is YFSETQ. Trimming left V 4 bases short and J 4 bases short, with 15 bases between. DNA for the CDR3: TGCGCCAGCAGCCCTCAGGGGCTTCTTTACGAGCAGTACTTC. Encoded protein: CASSPQGLLYEQYF.

This clone has a handful of counts. Other DNA variants within this sample encode the same CDR3. V usage is TRBV5-1 and J usage is TRBJ1-6, with 9 bases that match TRBD1. This CDR3 contains 16 residues. CDR1 is SGHRS, CDR2 YFSETQ, per germline. Germline trimming cut 2 bases from V and 4 bases from J; bases unmatched to any gene: 4. CDR3 nucleotides: TGCGCCAGCAGCTTATCAGGACAGGGGTATAATTCACCCCTCCACTTT. Its translation: CASSLSGQGYNSPLHF. Complete variable domain (other parts from reference TRBV5-1 and TRBJ1-6): KAGVTQTPRYLIKTRGQQVTLSCSPISGHRSVSWYQQTPGQGLQFLFEYFSETQRNKGNFPGRFSGRQFSNSRSEMNVSTLELGDSALYLCASSLSGQGYNSPLHFGNGTRLTVT.

This clone was seen a few times. The chain links TRBV23-1 to TRBJ1-1; D unclear. TRBV23-1 is given ORF status, its function remaining uncertain. Trimming shortened V by 0 bases and J by 3 bases, and 14 bases separated the two germline ends. The CDR3 is 16 residues long. CDR3 sequence: CASSQSQGSGHTEAFF. Written as DNA, the CDR3 is TGCGCCAGCAGTCAATCACAAGGAAGCGGACACACTGAAGCTTTCTTT.

This rearrangement joins TRBV30 to TRBJ2-1; 9 bases agree with TRBD2. The germline CDR1 and CDR2 sequences are GTSNPN and SVGIG (reference sequence). The CDR3 totals 14 residues. The V gene end was trimmed by 0 bases and the J gene end by 10 bases; junction bases not matched to a gene: 7. DNA for the CDR3: TGTGCCTGGAGTGTAGGAGCGGGGGGAAACGAGCAGTTCTTC. This encodes CAWSVGAGGNEQFF.

This rearrangement joins TRBV6-5 to TRBJ1-5, with D hard to call. This CDR3 spans 12 amino acids. CDR1 and CDR2 (germline): MNHEY, SVGAGI. Trimming took off 4 bases at V and 3 bases at J, with 4 bases between the two ends. CDR3 sequence: CASSSINQPQHF. CDR3 nucleotides: TGTGCCAGCAGTTCCATCAATCAGCCCCAGCATTTT.

This clone was observed a few times. The chain links TRBV5-1 to TRBJ2-3, with 8 bases identical to TRBD1. Germline loops: CDR1 SGHRS, CDR2 YFSETQ. V lost 2 bases to trimming and J lost 5 bases; unmatched junction nucleotides: 7. The CDR3 is made up of 15 amino acids. The CDR3 DNA sequence: TGCGCCAGCAGCTTACAGGGGGGTCTAAGAGATACGCAGTATTTT. Translating it yields CASSLQGGLRDTQYF.